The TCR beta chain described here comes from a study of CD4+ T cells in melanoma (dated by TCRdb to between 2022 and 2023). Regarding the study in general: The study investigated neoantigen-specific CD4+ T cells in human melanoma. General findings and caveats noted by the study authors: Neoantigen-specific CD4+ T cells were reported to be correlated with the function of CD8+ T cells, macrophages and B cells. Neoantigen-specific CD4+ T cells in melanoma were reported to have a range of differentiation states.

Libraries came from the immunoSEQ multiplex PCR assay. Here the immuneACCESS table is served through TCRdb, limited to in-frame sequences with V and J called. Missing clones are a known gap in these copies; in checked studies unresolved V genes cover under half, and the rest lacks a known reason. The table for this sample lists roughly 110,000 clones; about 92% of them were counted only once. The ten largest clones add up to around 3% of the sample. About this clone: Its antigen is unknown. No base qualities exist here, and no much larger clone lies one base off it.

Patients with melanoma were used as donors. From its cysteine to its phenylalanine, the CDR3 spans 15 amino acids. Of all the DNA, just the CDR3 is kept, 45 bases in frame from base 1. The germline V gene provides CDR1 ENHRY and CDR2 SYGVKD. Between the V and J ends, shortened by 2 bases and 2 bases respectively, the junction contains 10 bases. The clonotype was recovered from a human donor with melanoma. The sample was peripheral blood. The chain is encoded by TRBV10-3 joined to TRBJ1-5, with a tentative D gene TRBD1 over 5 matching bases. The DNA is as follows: TGTGCCATCAGTGAGAGTCCGGGGGGCAATCAGCCCCAGCATTTT. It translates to CAISESPGGNQPQHF.